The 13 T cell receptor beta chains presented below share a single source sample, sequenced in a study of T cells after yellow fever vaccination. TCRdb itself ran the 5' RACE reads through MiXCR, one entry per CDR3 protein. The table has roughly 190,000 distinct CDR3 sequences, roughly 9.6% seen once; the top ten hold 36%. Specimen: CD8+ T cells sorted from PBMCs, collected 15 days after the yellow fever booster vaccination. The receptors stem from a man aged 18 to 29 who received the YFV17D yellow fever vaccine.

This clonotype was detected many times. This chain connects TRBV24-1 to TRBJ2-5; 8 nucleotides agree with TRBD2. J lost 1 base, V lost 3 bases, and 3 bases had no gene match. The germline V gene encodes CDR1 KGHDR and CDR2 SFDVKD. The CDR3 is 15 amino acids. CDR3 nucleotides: TGTGCCACCAGTGATGACGGGAGGGGCCAAGAGACCCAGTACTTC. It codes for CATSDDGRGQETQYF.

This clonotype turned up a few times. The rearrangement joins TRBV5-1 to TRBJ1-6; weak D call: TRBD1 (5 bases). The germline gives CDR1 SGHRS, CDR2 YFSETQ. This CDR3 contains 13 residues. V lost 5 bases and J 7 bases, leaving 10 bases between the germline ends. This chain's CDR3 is CASRPPGNSPLHF. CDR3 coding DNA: TGCGCCAGCAGACCCCCAGGGAATTCACCCCTCCACTTT. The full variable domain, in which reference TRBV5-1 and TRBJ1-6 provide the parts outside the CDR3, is KAGVTQTPRYLIKTRGQQVTLSCSPISGHRSVSWYQQTPGQGLQFLFEYFSETQRNKGNFPGRFSGRQFSNSRSEMNVSTLELGDSALYLCASRPPGNSPLHFGNGTRLTVT.

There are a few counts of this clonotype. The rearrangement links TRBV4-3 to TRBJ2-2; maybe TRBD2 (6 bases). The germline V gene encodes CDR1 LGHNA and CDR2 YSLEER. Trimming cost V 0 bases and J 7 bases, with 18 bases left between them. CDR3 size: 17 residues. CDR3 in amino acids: CASSQEGPREVHGELFF. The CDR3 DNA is TGCGCCAGCAGCCAAGAAGGCCCCAGGGAGGTCCACGGGGAGCTGTTTTTT.

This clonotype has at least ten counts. The CDR3 region has the DNA TGCGCCAGCAGCCAAGATCGGGGGCTGAACACTGAAGCTTTCTTT. As protein: CASSQDRGLNTEAFF. The chain has TRBV4-1 and TRBJ1-1, with D possibly matching TRBD1 (6 bases). The CDR3 runs 15 residues. V was clipped by 0 bases and J by 0 bases, with 8 bases between them. CDR1 is MGHRA, CDR2 YSYEKL, per germline.

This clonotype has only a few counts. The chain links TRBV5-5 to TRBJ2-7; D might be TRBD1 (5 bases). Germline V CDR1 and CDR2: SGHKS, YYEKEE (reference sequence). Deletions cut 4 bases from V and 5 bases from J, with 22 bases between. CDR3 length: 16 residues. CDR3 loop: CASSPPQGEVADEQYF. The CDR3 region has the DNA TGTGCCAGCAGCCCTCCCCAGGGCGAAGTCGCGGACGAGCAGTACTTC.

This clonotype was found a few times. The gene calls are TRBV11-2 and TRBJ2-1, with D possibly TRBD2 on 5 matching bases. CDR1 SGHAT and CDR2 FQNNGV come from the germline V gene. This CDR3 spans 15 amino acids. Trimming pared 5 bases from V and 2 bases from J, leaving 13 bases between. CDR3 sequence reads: CASSILAPTYNEQFF. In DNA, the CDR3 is TGTGCCAGCAGCATTCTAGCCCCGACCTACAATGAGCAGTTCTTC.

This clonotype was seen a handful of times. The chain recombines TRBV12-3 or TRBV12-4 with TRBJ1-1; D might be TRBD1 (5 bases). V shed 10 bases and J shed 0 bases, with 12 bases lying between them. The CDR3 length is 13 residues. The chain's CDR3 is CATLPGLNTEAFF. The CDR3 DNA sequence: TGTGCCACGCTCCCAGGGTTGAACACTGAAGCTTTCTTT.

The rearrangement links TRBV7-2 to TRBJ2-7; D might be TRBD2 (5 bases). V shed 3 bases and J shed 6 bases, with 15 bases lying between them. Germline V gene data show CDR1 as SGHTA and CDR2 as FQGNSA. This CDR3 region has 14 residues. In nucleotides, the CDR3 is TGTGCCAGCAGCTTCGGTCTAGCTAAAGGCGAGCAGTACGTC. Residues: CASSFGLAKGEQYV.

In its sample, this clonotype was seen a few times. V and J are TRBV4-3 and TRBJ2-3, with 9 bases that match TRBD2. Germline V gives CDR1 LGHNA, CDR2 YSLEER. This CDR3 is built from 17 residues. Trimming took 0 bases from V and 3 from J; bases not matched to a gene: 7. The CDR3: CASSQDSLAGRTDTQYF. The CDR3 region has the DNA TGCGCCAGCAGCCAAGATTCCCTAGCGGGGCGGACAGATACGCAGTATTTT.

The CDR3 DNA sequence: TGTGCCAGCAGTTACGAAGGACAGTTCTACGAGCAGTACTTC. The encoded protein is CASSYEGQFYEQYF. V gene TRBV6-2 or TRBV6-3 combines with J gene TRBJ2-7; a weak D match, TRBD1 (6 bases). CDR3 length equals 14 residues. With 2 bases removed from V and 3 bases from J, the gap between germline ends came to 11 bases. The germline V gene encodes CDR1 MNHEY and CDR2 SVGEGT.

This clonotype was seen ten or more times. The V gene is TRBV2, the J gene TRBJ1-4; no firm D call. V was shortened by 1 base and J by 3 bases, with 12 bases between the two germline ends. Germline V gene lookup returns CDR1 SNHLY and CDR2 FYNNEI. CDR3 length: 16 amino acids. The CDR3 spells CASSEVAVGPNEKLFF. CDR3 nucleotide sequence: TGTGCCAGCAGTGAAGTAGCTGTTGGGCCTAATGAAAAACTGTTTTTT.

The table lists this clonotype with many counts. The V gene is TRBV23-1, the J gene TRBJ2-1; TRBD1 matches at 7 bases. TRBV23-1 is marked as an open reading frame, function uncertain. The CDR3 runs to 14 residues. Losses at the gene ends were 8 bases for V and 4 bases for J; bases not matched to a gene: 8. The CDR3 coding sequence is TGCGCCAGCCCCGGGACAGCTTTATACAATGAGCAGTTCTTC. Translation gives CASPGTALYNEQFF.

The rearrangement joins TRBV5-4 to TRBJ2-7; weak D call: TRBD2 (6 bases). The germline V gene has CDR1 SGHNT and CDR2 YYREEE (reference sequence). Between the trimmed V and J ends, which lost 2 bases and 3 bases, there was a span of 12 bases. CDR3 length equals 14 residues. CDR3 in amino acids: CASSFSPGDYEQYF. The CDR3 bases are TGTGCCAGCAGCTTTAGTCCGGGAGACTACGAGCAGTACTTC.